This entry lists 3 T cell receptor beta chains sequenced from one sample in a study of T cells in Graves' hyperthyroidism and ophthalmopathy. RNA transcripts provided the source from which TCR beta CDR3 regions were amplified. The primer set for the first-round RT-PCR of the TCR CDR3 was HTBI. TCRdb re-called the multiplex PCR reads through MiXCR, storing one row per CDR3 protein. The sample carries under 650,000 distinct CDR3 sequences, roughly 17% recorded once. The sample consisted of blood. Receptor source: a woman in her thirties with Graves' hyperthyroidism.

This clonotype was observed a handful of times. The gene calls are TRBV2 and TRBJ2-2; D possibly corresponds to TRBD2 (5 bases). The CDR3 sequence is 16 residues long. Trimming stripped 7 bases from V and 7 bases from J, with 22 bases between. CDR1 SNHLY and CDR2 FYNNEI come from the germline V gene. CDR3 sequence: CASKGRGSEWSGELFF. The CDR3 DNA reads as TGTGCCAGCAAGGGCAGAGGGTCGGAATGGAGCGGGGAGCTGTTTTTT.

The chain combines TRBV7-9 with TRBJ2-7, with D maybe TRBD2 (6 bases). The CDR3 is 16 amino acids. Trimming left V 5 bases short and J 3 bases short, with 20 bases between. The germline V gene has CDR1 SEHNR and CDR2 FQNEAQ (reference sequence). The CDR3 protein is CASSLISGARFYEQYF. The CDR3 bases are TGTGCCAGCAGCCTCATTAGCGGTGCCCGATTCTACGAGCAGTACTTC.

This clonotype turned up a few times. The gene calls are TRBV12-3 or TRBV12-4 and TRBJ2-1; 8 nucleotides match TRBD2. This CDR3 has 15 residues. V gave up 5 bases and J gave up 8 bases; unmatched junction bases: 11. In DNA, the CDR3 is TGTGCCAGCAGTGTTAGCGGGGTGGCGGGGGATGAGCAGTTCTTC. It yields the protein CASSVSGVAGDEQFF.